The rows below give T cell receptor beta chains drawn from one sample of a study of blood T cell repertoires in COVID-19. The table came from immunoSEQ multiplex PCR; TCRdb's copy has only in-frame clones and leaves some out. The table lists 100,000 to 150,000 clones, around 87% of them singletons. The sequencing input was peripheral blood. These receptors all stem from a woman aged 55-75 years with acute or convalescent COVID-19. Each CDR3 is given without its conserved first and last residue. Each record gives: V gene, J gene, CDR3 protein.

v_gene: TRBV7-3
j_gene: TRBJ2-1
CDR3aa: ASSYNNEQF

v_gene: TRBV2
j_gene: TRBJ2-2
CDR3aa: ASRSGLAKSGELF

v_gene: TRBV3-1/TRBV3-2
j_gene: TRBJ2-1
CDR3aa: ASSQALAAYNEQF

v_gene: TRBV5-1
j_gene: TRBJ2-1
CDR3aa: ASSLEASGSAEQF

v_gene: TRBV27
j_gene: TRBJ2-7
CDR3aa: ASSWGTGPYEQY

v_gene: TRBV9
j_gene: TRBJ2-1
CDR3aa: ASSVGLAANNEQF

v_gene: TRBV7-9
j_gene: TRBJ2-3
CDR3aa: ASPIGRAGTDTQY

v_gene: TRBV3-1/TRBV3-2
j_gene: TRBJ1-1
CDR3aa: ASSRGGQLEAF

v_gene: TRBV28
j_gene: TRBJ2-3
CDR3aa: ASRAGGRGDTQY

v_gene: TRBV6-5
j_gene: TRBJ1-4
CDR3aa: ASSTGGGYEKLF

v_gene: TRBV19
j_gene: TRBJ2-3
CDR3aa: ASSRRGKGTDTQY

v_gene: TRBV5-1
j_gene: TRBJ2-1
CDR3aa: ASSPPGGSEQF

v_gene: TRBV27
j_gene: TRBJ1-5
CDR3aa: ASSPLTDNQPQH

v_gene: TRBV30
j_gene: TRBJ1-6
CDR3aa: AWSSLGQGNSPLH

v_gene: TRBV7-2
j_gene: TRBJ1-1
CDR3aa: ASSLYQFTLGHTEAF

v_gene: TRBV19
j_gene: TRBJ1-4
CDR3aa: ASSWGGGNEKLF

v_gene: TRBV27
j_gene: TRBJ1-4
CDR3aa: ASSLSPRGSNEKLF

v_gene: TRBV6-5
j_gene: TRBJ1-5
CDR3aa: ASLMSGLRPQH

v_gene: TRBV6-6
j_gene: TRBJ1-1
CDR3aa: AGNTGGGSEAF

v_gene: TRBV5-6
j_gene: TRBJ1-6
CDR3aa: ASSLRGRDHLGSPLH

v_gene: TRBV25-1
j_gene: TRBJ1-4
CDR3aa: ASSGPGGTGRKLF

v_gene: TRBV19
j_gene: TRBJ1-4
CDR3aa: ASTPGGQVEKLF

v_gene: TRBV15
j_gene: TRBJ2-1
CDR3aa: ATSRGLAGSYNEQF

v_gene: TRBV6-5
j_gene: TRBJ2-7
CDR3aa: ASSRDRVAYEQY

v_gene: TRBV28
j_gene: TRBJ1-5
CDR3aa: ASSTQGAGQPQH

v_gene: TRBV5-6
j_gene: TRBJ1-4
CDR3aa: ASSFDLDATNEKLF

v_gene: TRBV6-5
j_gene: TRBJ1-1
CDR3aa: ASSPAEAHTEAF

v_gene: TRBV15
j_gene: TRBJ2-3
CDR3aa: ATRSGLNTDTQY

v_gene: TRBV28
j_gene: TRBJ2-1
CDR3aa: ASNGKTGAEQF

v_gene: TRBV18
j_gene: TRBJ1-5
CDR3aa: ASSHDSSNQPQH

v_gene: TRBV19
j_gene: TRBJ1-5
CDR3aa: ASSMDSTEH

v_gene: TRBV14
j_gene: TRBJ1-2
CDR3aa: ASSQRQGSYGYT

v_gene: TRBV3-1/TRBV3-2
j_gene: TRBJ1-4
CDR3aa: ASSPQGSTNEKLF

v_gene: TRBV27
j_gene: TRBJ2-7
CDR3aa: ASSFRASGRSSYEQY

v_gene: TRBV4-2
j_gene: TRBJ1-1
CDR3aa: ASSQEVGTGGTEAF

v_gene: TRBV19
j_gene: TRBJ2-2
CDR3aa: ASSIHDSPGLSARGGTGELF

v_gene: TRBV24-1
j_gene: TRBJ2-7
CDR3aa: ATSDLRQGSYEQY

v_gene: TRBV6-2/TRBV6-3
j_gene: TRBJ2-1
CDR3aa: ASSYFQGLADYNEQF

v_gene: TRBV6-4
j_gene: TRBJ2-2
CDR3aa: ASRRTGDTGELF

v_gene: TRBV11-2
j_gene: TRBJ1-6
CDR3aa: ASSSLLQGRNSPLH

v_gene: TRBV3-1/TRBV3-2
j_gene: TRBJ2-2
CDR3aa: ASSPQPLAGVNTGELF

v_gene: TRBV5-1
j_gene: TRBJ2-3
CDR3aa: ASSLYLAGYDTTDTQY

v_gene: TRBV7-9
j_gene: TRBJ2-3
CDR3aa: ASSSGTDTQY

v_gene: TRBV2
j_gene: TRBJ2-1
CDR3aa: ASTFVGQGNEQF

v_gene: TRBV12-3/TRBV12-4
j_gene: TRBJ2-1
CDR3aa: ASSSGWNEQF

v_gene: TRBV19
j_gene: TRBJ1-3
CDR3aa: ASRAGTGWGNTIY

v_gene: TRBV5-1
j_gene: TRBJ2-5
CDR3aa: ASSFGTGEETQY

v_gene: TRBV19
j_gene: TRBJ2-1
CDR3aa: ASRPRGGSGSVLNEQF

v_gene: TRBV18
j_gene: TRBJ1-3
CDR3aa: ASSPLSGNTIY

v_gene: TRBV29-1
j_gene: TRBJ2-7
CDR3aa: SVREGRYEQY

v_gene: TRBV5-1
j_gene: TRBJ2-1
CDR3aa: ASSWGLASDEQF

v_gene: TRBV19
j_gene: TRBJ1-4
CDR3aa: ASSIQAEKLF

v_gene: TRBV28
j_gene: TRBJ2-3
CDR3aa: ASSPVAGASDTQY